The TCR beta chain described here comes from a study of T cell responses to AZD1222 COVID-19 vaccine. At the level of the study: Second-dose intervals of approximately 4 or approximately 12 weeks were pooled.

About this clone: Its matching antigen is unknown.

General observations from the study: White British donors predominated, females outnumbered males, and clonal diversity was possibly underestimated. Recipients of two AZD1222 doses showed rising Spike-specific TCR breadth and depth. Within unmutated variant regions lay the reported targets of nearly half of spike-specific TCRs.

Some clones are missing from TCRdb's copy, which holds only in-frame ones; the method was immunoSEQ multiplex PCR. Among approximately 120,000 clones listed, roughly 89% were seen once. The sample here was peripheral blood, taken on day 0 of AZD1222 vaccination. The sequence derives from an adult in good health.

CDR3 protein: CASSKGRDRTNTGELFF. The DNA of the CDR3 is TGTGCCAGTAGTAAAGGACGGGATCGGACTAACACCGGGGAGCTGTTTTTT. The genes are TRBV19 and TRBJ2-2; perhaps TRBD2 as D (5 bases). The CDR3 spans 17 residues. Germline CDR1 LNHDA, CDR2 SQIVND (reference sequence). The V and J ends lost 4 bases and 2 bases respectively, with 17 bases between them. The full variable domain, in which reference TRBV19 and TRBJ2-2 provide the parts outside the CDR3, is DGGITQSPKYLFRKEGQNVTLSCEQNLNHDAMYWYRQDPGQGLRLIYYSQIVNDFQKGDIAEGYSVSREKKESFPLTVTSAQKNPTAFYLCASSKGRDRTNTGELFFGEGSRLTVL.